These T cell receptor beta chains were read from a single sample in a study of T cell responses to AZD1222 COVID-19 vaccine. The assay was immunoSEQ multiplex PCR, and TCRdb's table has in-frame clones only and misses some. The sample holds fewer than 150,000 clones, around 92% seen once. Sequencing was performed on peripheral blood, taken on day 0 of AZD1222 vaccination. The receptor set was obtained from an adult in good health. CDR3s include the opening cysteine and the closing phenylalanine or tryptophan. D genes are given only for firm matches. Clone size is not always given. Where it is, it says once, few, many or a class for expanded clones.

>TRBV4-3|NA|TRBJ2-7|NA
TGCGCCAGCAGTCACATCCAAACACAGGGACTCGACACCTACGAGCAGTACTTC
CASSHIQTQGLDTYEQYF
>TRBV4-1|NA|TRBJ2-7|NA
TGCGCCAGCAGCCAAGATCCCTATAGTCAGTTGGGTCGGGGGAGCTCCTACGAGCAGTACTTC
CASSQDPYSQLGRGSSYEQYF
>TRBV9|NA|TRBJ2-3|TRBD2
TGTGCCAGCAGCGTAGATGTCCTAGCGGGAGGGATGACAGATACGCAGTATTTT
CASSVDVLAGGMTDTQYF
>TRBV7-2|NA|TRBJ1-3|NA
TGTGCCAGCAGCCAGGCTCCGGGTGTCTCTGGAAACACCATATATTTT
CASSQAPGVSGNTIYF
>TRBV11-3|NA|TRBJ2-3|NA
TGTGCCAGCAGCCGGGGTGGAGTCTTGGATACGCAGTATTTT
CASSRGGVLDTQYF
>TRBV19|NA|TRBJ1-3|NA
TGTGCCAGTGCCTCGGGGGCCTCTGGAAACACCATATATTTT
CASASGASGNTIYF
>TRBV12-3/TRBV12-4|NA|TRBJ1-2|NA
TGTGCCAGCTCCCTCCAGAGGGGAAATGGCTACACCTTC
CASSLQRGNGYTF
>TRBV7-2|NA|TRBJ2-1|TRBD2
TGTGCCAGCAGCCAAAGCGGGAGGCTTTTTCCTGAGCAGTTCTTC
CASSQSGRLFPEQFF
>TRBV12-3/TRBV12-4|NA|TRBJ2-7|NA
TGTGCCAGCAGGAACAGTGCTGGGTACGAGCAGTACTTC
CASRNSAGYEQYF
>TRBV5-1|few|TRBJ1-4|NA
TGCGCCAGCAGCTTTGGGAAAGGGGCTAATGAAAAACTGTTTTTT
CASSFGKGANEKLFF
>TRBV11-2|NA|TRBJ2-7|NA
TGTGCCAGCAGCCTTACATCATTATCCTACGAGCAGTACTTC
CASSLTSLSYEQYF
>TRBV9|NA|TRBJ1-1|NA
TGTGCCAGCAGCGTTCGTGTGAACACTGAAGCTTTCTTT
CASSVRVNTEAFF
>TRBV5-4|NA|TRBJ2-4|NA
TGTGCCAGCAGCCCATCCGAGAAGAGAGCCAAAAACATTCAGTACTTC
CASSPSEKRAKNIQYF
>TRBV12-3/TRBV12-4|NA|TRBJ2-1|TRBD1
TGTGCCAGCAGTCCGACAGGGATTGAGCAGTTCTTC
CASSPTGIEQFF
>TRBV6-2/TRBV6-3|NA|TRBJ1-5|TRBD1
TGTGCCAGCAGTTACTCGAGGGCAGGGGGGAGACAGCCCCAGCATTTT
CASSYSRAGGRQPQHF
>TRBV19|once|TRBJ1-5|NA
TGTGCCAGTAGGAAACGGTCGAATCAGCCCCAGCATTTT
CASRKRSNQPQHF
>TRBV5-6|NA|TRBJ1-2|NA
TGTGCCAGCAGCTTGTGGAGGCGGCCCTATGGCTACACCTTC
CASSLWRRPYGYTF
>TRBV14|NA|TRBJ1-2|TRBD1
TGTGCCAGCAGCCAAGCCCCTGCCCCTTGGGACAGGAACTATGGCTACACCTTC
CASSQAPAPWDRNYGYTF
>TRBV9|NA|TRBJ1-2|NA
TGTGCCAGCACCCTAGACGTAGCCATAGGGCACTATGGCTACACCTTC
CASTLDVAIGHYGYTF
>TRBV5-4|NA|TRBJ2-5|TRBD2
TGTGCCAGCAGCTTGGGGCCGGGACTAGCGGGAGGAGGGCAAGAGACCCAGTACTTC
CASSLGPGLAGGGQETQYF
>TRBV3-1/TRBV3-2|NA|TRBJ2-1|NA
TGTGCCAGCAGCCAGATTAATGAGCAGTTCTTC
CASSQINEQFF
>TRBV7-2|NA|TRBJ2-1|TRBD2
TGTGCCAGCAGATCCGGGACTAGCGGGGGCAATGAGCAGTTCTTC
CASRSGTSGGNEQFF
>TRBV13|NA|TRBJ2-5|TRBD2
TGTGCCAGCAGCCGTATAGCGGGTAGGACGCAAGAGACCCAGTACTTC
CASSRIAGRTQETQYF
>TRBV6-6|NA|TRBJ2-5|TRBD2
TGTGCCAGCAGTACCCTTAGCACTAGCGGTGAGACCCAGTACTTC
CASSTLSTSGETQYF
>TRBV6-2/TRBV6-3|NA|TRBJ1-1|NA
TGTGCCAGCAGCCCTGGAGGTAATGAAGCTTTCTTT
CASSPGGNEAFF
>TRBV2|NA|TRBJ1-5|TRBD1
TGTGCCAGCAGAAGAGACAGGGTTAGCAATCAGCCCCAGCATTTT
CASRRDRVSNQPQHF
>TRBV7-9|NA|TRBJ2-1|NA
TGTGCCAGCAGCTTACCTAACAATGAGCAGTTCTTC
CASSLPNNEQFF
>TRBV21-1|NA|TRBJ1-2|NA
TGTGCCAGCAGAAGTGGGACAGGCTTTTATGGCTACACCTTC
CASRSGTGFYGYTF
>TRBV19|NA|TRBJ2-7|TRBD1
TGTGCCAGTAGCAGGACAGGGGGCAACTACGAGCAGTACTTC
CASSRTGGNYEQYF
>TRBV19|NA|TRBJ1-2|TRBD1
TGTGCCAGTAGTACTATAGGACAGGGCTGGGGGAACTATGGCTACACCTTC
CASSTIGQGWGNYGYTF
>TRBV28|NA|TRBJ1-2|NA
TGTGCCAGCGGAACTCGATATGGCTACACCTTC
CASGTRYGYTF
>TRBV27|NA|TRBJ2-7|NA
TGTGCCAGCCGTGCGTCGGGCCCCGGGAGCTCCTACGAGCAGTACTTC
CASRASGPGSSYEQYF
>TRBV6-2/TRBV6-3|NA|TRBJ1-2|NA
TGTGCCAGCAGTTACTCGAGGGGCACGAGGGCACCTTTCGGGTATGGCTACACCTTC
CASSYSRGTRAPFGYGYTF
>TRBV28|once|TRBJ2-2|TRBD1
TGTGCCAGCACCATTCCCGGGACAGGGTTCTCCGGGGAGCTGTTTTTT
CASTIPGTGFSGELFF
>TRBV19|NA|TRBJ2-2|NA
TGTGCCAGTAGTATAGGGGTGGGAAACACCGGGGAGCTGTTTTTT
CASSIGVGNTGELFF
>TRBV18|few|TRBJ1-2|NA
TGTGCCAGCTCACCACCAGGACGCAACTATGGCTACACCTTC
CASSPPGRNYGYTF
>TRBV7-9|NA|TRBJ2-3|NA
TGTGCCAGCAGCCGAGGCACGCAGTATTTT
CASSRGTQYF
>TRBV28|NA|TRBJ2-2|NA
TGTGCCAGCAGTTTAGGGCGGTTGAACACCGGGGAGCTGTTTTTT
CASSLGRLNTGELFF
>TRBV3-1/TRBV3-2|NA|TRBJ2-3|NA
TGTGCCAGCAGGAGAGGACTGGCAACTAGCACAGATACGCAGTATTTT
CASRRGLATSTDTQYF
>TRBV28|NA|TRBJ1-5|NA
TGTGCCAGCAGTTTGCTTAGCTATAGCAATCAGCCCCAGCATTTT
CASSLLSYSNQPQHF
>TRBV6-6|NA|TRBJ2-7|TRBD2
TGTGCCAGCGGACTAGCGGGAGTCTACGAGCAGTACTTC
CASGLAGVYEQYF
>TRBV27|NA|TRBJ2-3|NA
TGTGCCAGCAGTCCCTGGGCTGCCCAGGCCACAGATACGCAGTATTTT
CASSPWAAQATDTQYF
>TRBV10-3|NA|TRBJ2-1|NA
TGTGCCATCAGTGAGTCGGGGCGGTCCACCTACAATGAGCAGTTCTTC
CAISESGRSTYNEQFF
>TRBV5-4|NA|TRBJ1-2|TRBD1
TGTGCCAGCAGCTTGGCAGGGGGCTATGGCTACACCTTC
CASSLAGGYGYTF
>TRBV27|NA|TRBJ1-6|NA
TGTGCCAGCAGTTGGGTCGGCCAGAATTCACCCCTCCACTTT
CASSWVGQNSPLHF
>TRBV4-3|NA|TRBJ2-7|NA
TGCGCCAGCAGCCAAGATCGAGGGAACTACGAGCAGTACTTC
CASSQDRGNYEQYF
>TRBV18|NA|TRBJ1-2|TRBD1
TGTGCCAGCTCATACCGGGACAGGGTGGACTATGGCTACACCTTC
CASSYRDRVDYGYTF
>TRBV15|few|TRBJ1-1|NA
TGTGCCACCAGCAGAGACACAGCGAACACTGAAGCTTTCTTT
CATSRDTANTEAFF
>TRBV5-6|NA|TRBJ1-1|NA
TGTGCCAGCAGCACCCGGGATTTTATGAACACTGAAGCTTTCTTT
CASSTRDFMNTEAFF
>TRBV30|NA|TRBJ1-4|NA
TGTGCCTGGAGTGTATTCAGGCAGGGGATCGCGGCGGAAAAACTGTTTTTT
CAWSVFRQGIAAEKLFF
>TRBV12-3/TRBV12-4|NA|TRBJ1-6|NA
TGTGCCAGCAAAGGGGACAATTCACCCCTCCACTTT
CASKGDNSPLHF